This T cell receptor (beta chain) was sequenced in a study of T cell repertoires in cytomegalovirus infection. Study summary: Signatures in public TCR beta sequences pointed to both CMV infection and matching HLA type.

This clonotype has only a few counts. Its antigen is undetermined. Study-wide points: Accumulated public TCR beta family frequency recognized individuals carrying CMV together with the relevant HLA. CMV-specific TCR beta clonotypes restricted by HLA-C were the ones dominating the ex vivo response.

The CDR3 is made up of 15 amino acids. The germline V gene has CDR1 SGHKS and CDR2 YYEKEE (reference sequence). V lost 4 bases to trimming and J lost 5 bases; unmatched junction nucleotides: 9. TCRdb itself ran the reads through MiXCR, one entry per CDR3 protein. The sample carries a few hundred thousand distinct CDR3 sequences, 40% recorded once. The sample here was cultured PBMCs, taken from culture after CMV antigen stimulation. The chain combines TRBV5-5 with TRBJ2-7; 10 nucleotides align to TRBD2. The receptor's source is a human donor in good health (CMV status not recorded). Some clones in this sample may be carry-over from other donors' samples. CDR3 loop: CASSPTGTSVNEQYF. In DNA form, the CDR3 reads TGTGCCAGCAGCCCGACCGGGACTAGCGTAAACGAGCAGTACTTC.